This TCR beta chain was documented in a study of T-cell memory formation after mild COVID-19. Study at large: Among the donors, TCR clusters were largely specific to each donor.

A note on this clonotype: The antigen is not known.

Germline-derived CDR1 and CDR2 are SGHVS and FQNEAQ. The CDR3 covers 14 residues. Trimming pared 2 bases from V and 6 bases from J, leaving 11 bases between. Study-level results: The appearance of some responding clones in pre-infection memory suggested that cross-reactive memory joined. CD4+ bias marked clones expanding day 15 to 37, unlike balanced contracting clones.

TCRalpha and TCRbeta libraries used 5'RACE with constant-segment primers and UMIs. TCRdb processed the 5' RACE reads anew with MiXCR; each CDR3 protein has one entry. The sample includes fewer than 650,000 distinct CDR3 sequences, less than 25% of them seen just once. Sequencing used PBMCs or a T cell subset sorted from them (not recorded which). This chain connects TRBV7-8 to TRBJ1-5; a weak D match, TRBD1 (5 bases). The receptor comes from an adult woman who had mild COVID-19 (a few samples of this study predate the infection). Cell type and time point are not known. CDR3 in amino acids: CASSLRKRGQPQHF. Here the CDR3 DNA reads TGTGCCAGCAGCTTAAGAAAGAGGGGTCAGCCCCAGCATTTT.